The rows below give T cell receptor beta chains drawn from one sample of a study of blood T cell repertoires in COVID-19. Assay used: immunoSEQ multiplex PCR; TCRdb lists only in-frame clones, some missing. The data contain about 430,000 clones, roughly 90% of them singletons. Sequencing input: peripheral blood. Receptors were obtained from a man aged 18 to 29 with COVID-19, enrolled during active disease. CDR3s include the opening cysteine and the closing phenylalanine or tryptophan. Fields, in order: V gene, J gene, CDR3 protein.

TRBV5-4,TRBJ2-7,CASSLVTSGGPLTYEQYF
TRBV5-1,TRBJ2-1,CASSAGLAGGPVRYNEQFF
TRBV6-5,TRBJ2-7,CASSYSTGGEQYF
TRBV12-3/TRBV12-4,TRBJ1-1,CASSFTGRAEAFF
TRBV2,TRBJ2-7,CASSIRDRGYF
TRBV18,TRBJ2-6,CATRGSGANVLTF
TRBV28,TRBJ1-1,CASTQIMNTEAFF
TRBV5-6,TRBJ1-4,CASLLRGGNEKLFF
TRBV6-1,TRBJ1-1,CASSERYWQGDTEAFF
TRBV6-2/TRBV6-3,TRBJ2-1,CASSPILAGYNEQFF
TRBV6-1,TRBJ2-1,CASSEGTGGDEQFF
TRBV11-3,TRBJ1-1,CASSLGPGQGWDTEAFF
TRBV11-1,TRBJ2-1,CASSLAGSGHNEQFF
TRBV7-9,TRBJ2-5,CASSAVGEGETQYF
TRBV9,TRBJ2-1,CASSEGGGPYNEQFF
TRBV18,TRBJ2-2,CASSPGSGNTGELFF
TRBV2,TRBJ2-7,CASLGLVPYEQYF
TRBV7-9,TRBJ2-5,CASSLVQGYGETQYF
TRBV5-4,TRBJ2-7,CASSPAQGRGSSYEQYF
TRBV24-1,TRBJ1-2,CATSDSDRPRGYTF
TRBV29-1,TRBJ2-1,CSAPGTSAYNEQFF
TRBV14,TRBJ2-1,CASSHTAGTVSYNEQFF
TRBV25-1,TRBJ2-1,CASSELAGGPSSYNEQFF
TRBV29-1,TRBJ2-5,CSVEVAGVRQETQYF
TRBV14,TRBJ2-7,CASSRDSYEQYF
TRBV27,TRBJ1-2,CASSLSGGGSVDGYTF
TRBV6-6,TRBJ2-1,CASSYTGTVNEQFF
TRBV5-4,TRBJ1-2,CASTRTGGYYGYTF
TRBV10-1,TRBJ2-3,CASSEWASGGTDTQYF
TRBV2,TRBJ2-2,CASSGDWGTGELFF
TRBV2,TRBJ1-1,CASSERGQGRTEAFF